This TCR beta chain was found in a study of T-cell reconstitution after alpha-beta-depleted transplantation in children. This CDR3 has 13 residues. The germline gives CDR1 DFQATT, CDR2 SNEGSKA (reference sequence). V lost 1 base, J lost 3 bases, and 10 bases lay in between. Preparation of the TCRbeta library was carried out with unique molecular identifiers. TCRdb analysed the PCR reads with MiXCR anew, one entry per CDR3 protein. Altogether 200,000 to 300,000 distinct CDR3 sequences are present, around 12% being singletons, with the ten largest covering around 2.5%. This clonotype was obtained from a human donor who donated a stem cell graft to a child with acute lymphoblastic leukemia. Source: PBMCs from the stem cell graft donor, taken from the stem cell graft. The chain carries TRBV20-1 and TRBJ2-7; possibly TRBD1 for D (6 bases). Written as DNA, the CDR3 is TGCAGTGCTAGAGGCAGGGGATACTACGAGCAGTACTTC. It yields the protein CSARGRGYYEQYF.